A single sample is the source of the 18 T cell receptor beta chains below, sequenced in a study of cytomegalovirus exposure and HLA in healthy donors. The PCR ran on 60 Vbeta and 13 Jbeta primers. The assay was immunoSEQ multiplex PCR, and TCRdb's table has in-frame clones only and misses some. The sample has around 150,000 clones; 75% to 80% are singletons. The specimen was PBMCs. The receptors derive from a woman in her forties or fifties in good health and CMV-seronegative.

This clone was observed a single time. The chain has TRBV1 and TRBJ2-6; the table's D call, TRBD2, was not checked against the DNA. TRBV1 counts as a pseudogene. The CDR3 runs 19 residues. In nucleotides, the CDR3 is TGCACCAGCAGCCAAGTGGCTAGCGGGGGGCACTCTGGGGCCAACGTCCTGACTTTC. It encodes CTSSQVASGGHSGANVLTF.

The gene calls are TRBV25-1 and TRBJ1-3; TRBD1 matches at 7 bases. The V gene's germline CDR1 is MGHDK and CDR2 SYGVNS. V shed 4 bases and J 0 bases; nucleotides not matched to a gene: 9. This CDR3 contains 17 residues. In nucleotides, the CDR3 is TGTGCCAGCAGTGTGCCAGGGGACAGCCACTCTGGAAACACCATATATTTT. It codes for CASSVPGDSHSGNTIYF.

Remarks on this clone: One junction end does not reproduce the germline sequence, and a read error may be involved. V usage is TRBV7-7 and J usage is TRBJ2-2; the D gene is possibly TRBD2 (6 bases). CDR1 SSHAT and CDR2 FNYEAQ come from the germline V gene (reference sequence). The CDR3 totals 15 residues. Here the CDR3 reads CASSPFSGNTGELFF. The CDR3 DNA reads TGTGCTAGCAGCCCCTTTAGCGGAAACACCGGGGAGCTGTTTTTT.

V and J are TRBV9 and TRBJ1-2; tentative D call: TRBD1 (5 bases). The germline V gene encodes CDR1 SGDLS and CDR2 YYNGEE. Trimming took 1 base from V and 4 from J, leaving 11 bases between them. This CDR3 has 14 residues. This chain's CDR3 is CASSVSGQGYGYTF. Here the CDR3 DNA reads TGTGCCAGCAGCGTATCAGGTCAGGGCTATGGCTACACCTTC.

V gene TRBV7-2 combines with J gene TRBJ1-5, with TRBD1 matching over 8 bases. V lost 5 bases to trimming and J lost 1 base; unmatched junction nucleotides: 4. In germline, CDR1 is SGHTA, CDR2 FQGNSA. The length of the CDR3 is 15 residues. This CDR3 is CASSVQGGSNQPQHF. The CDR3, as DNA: TGTGCCAGCAGCGTACAGGGGGGGAGCAATCAGCCCCAGCATTTT.

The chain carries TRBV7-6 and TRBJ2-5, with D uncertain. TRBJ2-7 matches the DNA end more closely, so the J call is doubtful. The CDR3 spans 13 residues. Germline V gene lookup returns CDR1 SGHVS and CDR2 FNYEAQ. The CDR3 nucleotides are TGTGCCAGCAGCTTAGGCGTCTCTGTCGAGCAGTACTTC. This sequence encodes CASSLGVSVEQYF.

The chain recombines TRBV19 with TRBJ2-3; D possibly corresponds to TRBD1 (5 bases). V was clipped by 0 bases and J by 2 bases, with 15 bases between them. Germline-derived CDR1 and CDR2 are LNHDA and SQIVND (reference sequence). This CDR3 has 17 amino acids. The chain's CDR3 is CASSIDHWGRHTDTQYF. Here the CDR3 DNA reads TGTGCCAGTAGTATAGATCATTGGGGCCGCCACACAGATACGCAGTATTTT.

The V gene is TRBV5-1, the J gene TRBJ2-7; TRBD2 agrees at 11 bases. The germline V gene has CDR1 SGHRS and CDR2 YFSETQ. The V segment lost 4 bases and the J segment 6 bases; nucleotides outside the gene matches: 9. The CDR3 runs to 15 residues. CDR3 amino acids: CASSQLAGGPGEQYF. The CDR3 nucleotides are TGCGCCAGCAGCCAATTAGCGGGGGGGCCGGGCGAGCAGTACTTC.

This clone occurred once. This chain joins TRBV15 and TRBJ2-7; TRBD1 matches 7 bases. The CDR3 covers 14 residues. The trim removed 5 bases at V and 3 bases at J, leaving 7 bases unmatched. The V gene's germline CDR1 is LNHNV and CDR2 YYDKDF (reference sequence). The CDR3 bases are TGTGCCACCAGCGAGGGGGCCGGCGGCTACGAGCAGTACTTC. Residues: CATSEGAGGYEQYF.

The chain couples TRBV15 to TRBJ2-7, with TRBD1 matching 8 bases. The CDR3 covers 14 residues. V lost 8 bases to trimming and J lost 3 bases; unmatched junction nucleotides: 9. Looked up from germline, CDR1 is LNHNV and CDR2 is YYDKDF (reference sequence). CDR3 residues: CATAGQGSLYEQYF. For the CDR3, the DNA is TGTGCCACCGCCGGACAGGGCTCTCTCTACGAGCAGTACTTC. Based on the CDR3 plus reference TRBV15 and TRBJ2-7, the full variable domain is DAMVIQNPRYQVTQFGKPVTLSCSQTLNHNVMYWYQQKSSQAPKLLFHYYDKDFNNEADTPDNFQSRRPNTSFCFLDIRSPGLGDTAMYLCATAGQGSLYEQYFGPGTRLTVT.

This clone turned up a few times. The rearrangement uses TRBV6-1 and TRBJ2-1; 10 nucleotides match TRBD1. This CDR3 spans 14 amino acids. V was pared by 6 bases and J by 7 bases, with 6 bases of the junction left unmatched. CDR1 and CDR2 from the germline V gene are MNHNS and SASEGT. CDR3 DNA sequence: TGTGCCAGCAGCTTGGGACAGGGGATGAATGAGCAGTTCTTC. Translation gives CASSLGQGMNEQFF.

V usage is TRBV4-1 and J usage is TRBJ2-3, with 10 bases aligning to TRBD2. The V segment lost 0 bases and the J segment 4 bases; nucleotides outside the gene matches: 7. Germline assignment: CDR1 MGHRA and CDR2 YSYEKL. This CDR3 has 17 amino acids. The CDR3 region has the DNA TGCGCCAGCAGCCAAGAATCCCTAGCGGGGGTGCCAGATACGCAGTATTTT. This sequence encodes CASSQESLAGVPDTQYF.

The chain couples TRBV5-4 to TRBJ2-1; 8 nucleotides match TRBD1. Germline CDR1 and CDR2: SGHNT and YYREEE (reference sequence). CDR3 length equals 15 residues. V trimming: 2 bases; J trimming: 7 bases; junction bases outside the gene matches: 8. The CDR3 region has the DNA TGTGCCAGCAGCTTTTGGCAGGGGGCGGTGAATGAGCAGTTCTTC. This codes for CASSFWQGAVNEQFF.

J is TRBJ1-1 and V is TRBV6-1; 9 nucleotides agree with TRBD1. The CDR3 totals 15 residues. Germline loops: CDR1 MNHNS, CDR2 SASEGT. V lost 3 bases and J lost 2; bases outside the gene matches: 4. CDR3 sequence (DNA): TGTGCCAGCAGTGAGGGACAGGGAAAAAACACTGAAGCTTTCTTT. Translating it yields CASSEGQGKNTEAFF.

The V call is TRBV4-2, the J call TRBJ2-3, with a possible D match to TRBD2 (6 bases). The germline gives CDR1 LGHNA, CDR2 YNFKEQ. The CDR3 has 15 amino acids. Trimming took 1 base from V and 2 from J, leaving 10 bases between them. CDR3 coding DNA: TGTGCCAGCAGCCAAGTTGGGACTTTCACAGATACGCAGTATTTT. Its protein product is CASSQVGTFTDTQYF.

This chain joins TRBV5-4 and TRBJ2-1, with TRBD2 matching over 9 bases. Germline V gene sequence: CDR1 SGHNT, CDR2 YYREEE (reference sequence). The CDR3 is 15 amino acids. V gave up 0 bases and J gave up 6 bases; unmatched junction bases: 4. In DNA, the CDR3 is TGTGCCAGCAGCTTGGTTAGCGGGGGCGGCAATGAGCAGTTCTTC. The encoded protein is CASSLVSGGGNEQFF.

The CDR3 DNA reads as TGTGCCAGCAGCCCGACAGACTGGAACACTGAAGCTTTCTTT. Translation: CASSPTDWNTEAFF. J is TRBJ1-1 and V is TRBV5-8, with D possibly TRBD1 on 5 matching bases. Deletions cut 4 bases from V and 1 base from J, with 11 bases between. Germline loops: CDR1 SGHTS, CDR2 YDEGEE. The CDR3 contains 14 residues.

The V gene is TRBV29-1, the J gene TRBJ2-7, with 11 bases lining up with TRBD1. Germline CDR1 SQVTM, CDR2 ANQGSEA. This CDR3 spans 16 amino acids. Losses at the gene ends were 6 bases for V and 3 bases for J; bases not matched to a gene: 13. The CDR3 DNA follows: TGCAGCGTGAAGGGACAGGGGGACTCGATCCACTACGAGCAGTACTTC. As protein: CSVKGQGDSIHYEQYF.